The sequence of this T cell receptor (beta chain) was determined in a study of response to subunit inactivated influenza vaccine. TCRdb recomputed calls from the RT-PCR reads with MiXCR, one row per CDR3 protein. This table has 550,000 to 800,000 distinct CDR3 sequences, about a sixth appearing once. V was trimmed by 1 base and J by 4 bases, leaving 17 bases between them. The CDR3 loop spans 16 amino acids. The germline V gene encodes CDR1 MDHEN and CDR2 SYDVKM. The sample holds many counts of this clonotype. The antigen is not known. General observations from the study: The authors put forward the suggestion that each seasonal influenza vaccination may bring in only a limited number of new T cells.

The V gene is TRBV28, the J gene TRBJ2-7, with D uncertain. Specimen: PBMCs from blood, collected approximately 12 days after vaccination. The receptor's source is a man aged 50-60 years who received an inactivated influenza vaccine. The CDR3 sequence: CASSLYWGPDEYEQYF. CDR3 nucleotides: TGTGCCAGCAGTTTATATTGGGGTCCGGACGAATACGAGCAGTACTTC.